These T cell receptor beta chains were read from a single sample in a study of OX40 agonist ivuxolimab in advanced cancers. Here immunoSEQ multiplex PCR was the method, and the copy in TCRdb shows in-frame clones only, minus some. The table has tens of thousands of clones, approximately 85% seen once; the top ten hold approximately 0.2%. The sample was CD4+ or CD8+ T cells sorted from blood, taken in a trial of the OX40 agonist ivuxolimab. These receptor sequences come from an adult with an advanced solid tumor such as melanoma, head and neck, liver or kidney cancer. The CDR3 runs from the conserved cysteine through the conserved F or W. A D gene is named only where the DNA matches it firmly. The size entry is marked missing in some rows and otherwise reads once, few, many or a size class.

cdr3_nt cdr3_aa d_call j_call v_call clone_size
TGTGCCAGCGACCTCGGAAACACCATATATTTT CASDLGNTIYF - TRBJ1-3 TRBV7-9 -
TGTGCCAGCAGCTTAGAGGGACGACAGACCTACAATCAGCCCCAGCATTTT CASSLEGRQTYNQPQHF - TRBJ1-5 TRBV7-8 -
TGTGCCACCAGCAGAGATCACGGGGGGTACAATGAGCAGTTCTTC CATSRDHGGYNEQFF TRBD2 TRBJ2-1 TRBV15 -
TGTGCCAGCAGTTTATCGCAGAACACTGAAGCTTTCTTT CASSLSQNTEAFF - TRBJ1-1 TRBV28 once
TGTGCCAGCAGCTTATCGCGACAGGGGAACGTTCTGTTTTTT CASSLSRQGNVLFF TRBD1 TRBJ1-4 TRBV7-9 -
TGTGCCAGCAGCTTAATCGGGGGTATGAACACTGAAGCTTTCTTT CASSLIGGMNTEAFF - TRBJ1-1 TRBV11-1 -
TGCGCCAGCAGCCGGGGACAGGGTGTGGAGACCCAGTACTTC CASSRGQGVETQYF TRBD1 TRBJ2-5 TRBV5-1 -
TGTGCCAGCGCTGGAGGGCGGGGGATGGACGAGCAGTACTTC CASAGGRGMDEQYF TRBD2 TRBJ2-7 TRBV7-9 few
TGTGCCAGCAGCCAAAACCCTTTCAGCGGGAGGCTCTACGAGCAGTACTTC CASSQNPFSGRLYEQYF TRBD2 TRBJ2-7 TRBV5-4 -
TGTGCCAGCAGGTCTACAGGAGATACGCAGTATTTT CASRSTGDTQYF - TRBJ2-3 TRBV7-2 -
TGTGCTAGTGGTTTGACCCAGGTGAACACCGGGGAGCTGTTTTTT CASGLTQVNTGELFF - TRBJ2-2 TRBV12-5 -
TGCAGCGTTTCCCGCCAAGGACAGGGAAACATTCAGTACTTC CSVSRQGQGNIQYF TRBD1 TRBJ2-4 TRBV29-1 -
TGTGCCAGCCGAAATCCAGGGATGAACACTGAAGCTTTCTTT CASRNPGMNTEAFF - TRBJ1-1 TRBV6-1 -
TGCGCCAGCAGCTTGGACTATGGCTACACCTTC CASSLDYGYTF - TRBJ1-2 TRBV5-1 -
TGTGCCAGCAGCGCCCTGACAGGGGTTGGCCAGCCCCAGCATTTT CASSALTGVGQPQHF TRBD1 TRBJ1-5 TRBV11-2 few
TGTGCTAGTGGTTTCGACAGCAATCAGCCCCAGCATTTT CASGFDSNQPQHF - TRBJ1-5 TRBV12-5 few
TGTGCCACATCCAGACAGAGAAATGAAAAACTGTTTTTT CATSRQRNEKLFF - TRBJ1-4 TRBV2 -
TGTGCTAGTGGTTTGTGGGACGCTGAAGCTTTCTTT CASGLWDAEAFF - TRBJ1-1 TRBV12-5 -
TGTGCCAGCAGTGAAGAACCCCCGACCCAGTACTTC CASSEEPPTQYF - TRBJ2-5 TRBV6-1 -
TGCGCCAGCAGCTTGCTGGCCACTGAAGCTTTCTTT CASSLLATEAFF - TRBJ1-1 TRBV5-1 -
TGTGCCAGCAGCGGGGGAGGTGGGGCCAACGTCCTGACTTTC CASSGGGGANVLTF - TRBJ2-6 TRBV7-9 -
TGTGCCAGCCTGGGGACACTCTCTGGAAACACCATATATTTT CASLGTLSGNTIYF - TRBJ1-3 TRBV6-6 -
TGTGCCAGCAGCTCCTACCTAAGCAGACTAGCGGGAGGAGCCGGGGAGCTGTTTTTT CASSSYLSRLAGGAGELFF TRBD2 TRBJ2-2 TRBV7-2 -
TGTGCCAGCAGTTCAATATACCAGCCCCAGCATTTT CASSSIYQPQHF - TRBJ1-5 TRBV28 -
TGTGCCAGTAGAATCAGCGGGGGGGCGAACACCGGGGAGCTGTTTTTT CASRISGGANTGELFF TRBD2 TRBJ2-2 TRBV19 -
TGTGCCAGCAGTGAAAGACAGCCCCAGCATTTT CASSERQPQHF - TRBJ1-5 TRBV6-1 -
TGTGCCAGCAGTTACTCCAGGGGGCAGGGATATGGCTACACCTTC CASSYSRGQGYGYTF TRBD1 TRBJ1-2 TRBV6-5 -
TGTGCCAGCAGTACCGCGGGACCCACCGGGGAGCTGTTTTTT CASSTAGPTGELFF - TRBJ2-2 TRBV27 -
TGTGCCAGCAGGGAGACAGGTATGGGCTACAATGAGCAGTTCTTC CASRETGMGYNEQFF - TRBJ2-1 TRBV2 -
TGCGCCAGCAGCCAAGATCGGAATCAGGATGAGCAGTTCTTC CASSQDRNQDEQFF - TRBJ2-1 TRBV4-1 -
TGTGCCAGCAGCCGGACAGGTCAAGAGACCCAGTACTTC CASSRTGQETQYF TRBD1 TRBJ2-5 TRBV11-3 -
TGTGCCACCAGCAGAGTACGACAGGGTGCCGAGCAGTACTTC CATSRVRQGAEQYF TRBD1 TRBJ2-7 TRBV15 -
TGTGCCAGCAGGGGGATCACCGGGGAGCTGTTTTTT CASRGITGELFF - TRBJ2-2 TRBV6-5 -
TGTGCCAGCAGCTTAGGGGGAACAGGGGATACGCAGTATTTT CASSLGGTGDTQYF - TRBJ2-3 TRBV7-2 -
TGCGCCAGCAGCCAGAACCAGGCGGGCGGAAAGTACAATGAGCAGTTCTTC CASSQNQAGGKYNEQFF - TRBJ2-1 TRBV4-3 -
TGTGCCAGCAGCCCAAGATACCAGGTCGGAGGGGGACTCGAGCAGTACTTC CASSPRYQVGGGLEQYF - TRBJ2-7 TRBV7-9 -
TGTGCCAGCAGCAGCGTGAGACAGGGGAGCGGAGAGCAGTACTTC CASSSVRQGSGEQYF TRBD1 TRBJ2-7 TRBV7-6 -
TGCAGCGTCAACAGGGGGGCCAAAAACATTCAGTACTTC CSVNRGAKNIQYF TRBD1 TRBJ2-4 TRBV29-1 -
TGCAGCGTTGAAGTTACCGGGATGGGAGGCTACACCTTC CSVEVTGMGGYTF - TRBJ1-2 TRBV29-1 -
TGTGCCAGCAGTTTCCTGGACGGTCTCTACGAGCAGTACTTC CASSFLDGLYEQYF - TRBJ2-7 TRBV28 -
TGTGCCAGCAGCTTAGGGGGTAGCACTGAAGCTTTCTTT CASSLGGSTEAFF - TRBJ1-1 TRBV13 -
TGCGCCAGCAGGGTTGAACGGCAAGTCAGGAACACTGAAGCTTTCTTT CASRVERQVRNTEAFF - TRBJ1-1 TRBV5-1 -
TGTGCCAGCAGTGCGCAGCTTCAAGAGACCCAGTACTTC CASSAQLQETQYF - TRBJ2-5 TRBV6-1 -
TGCGCCAGCAGCTTCAGGGTGGGGTCGAACACTGAAGCTTTCTTT CASSFRVGSNTEAFF - TRBJ1-1 TRBV5-1 -
TGTGCCAGCAGCTTAGACGGGAGAATAACAGATACGCAGTATTTT CASSLDGRITDTQYF - TRBJ2-3 TRBV7-2 -
TGTGCCAGCCGTCTAGACACAGGGTATTCCAATGAGCAGTTCTTC CASRLDTGYSNEQFF - TRBJ2-1 TRBV5-4 -
TGTGCCAGCAGCCCGGGGACAGGGGCCGATCAGCCCCAGCATTTT CASSPGTGADQPQHF TRBD1 TRBJ1-5 TRBV11-1 few
TGTGCCAGCAGTGATAGAGGACCCACAGATACGCAGTATTTT CASSDRGPTDTQYF - TRBJ2-3 TRBV6-1 -
TGCGCCAGCAGCCCAGGGGGCAGAATCAATACGAACACCGGGGAGCTGTTTTTT CASSPGGRINTNTGELFF TRBD1 TRBJ2-2 TRBV5-1 -
TGTGCCAGCACGCCGCAGACCCCCAAAAACATTCAGTACTTC CASTPQTPKNIQYF - TRBJ2-4 TRBV6-1 -
TGTGCTAGCAGCTTAGACCGGGACAGGGCCCCTCCTCGCAATGAGCAGTTCTTC CASSLDRDRAPPRNEQFF TRBD1 TRBJ2-1 TRBV7-7 -
TGTGCCAGCAGCTTGGGAGATCGGAGGGCTATCGATGAGCAGTTCTTC CASSLGDRRAIDEQFF - TRBJ2-1 TRBV5-5 -
TGTGCCAGTAGTATTCCGTACAGAGCGAACACCGGGGAGCTGTTTTTT CASSIPYRANTGELFF - TRBJ2-2 TRBV19 -
TGTGCCAGCAGCTTAGCCCCCCCAGCGGGGGGTTTCGATACGCAGTATTTT CASSLAPPAGGFDTQYF TRBD2 TRBJ2-3 TRBV11-3 -
TGTGCCAGCAGCTTAGAATCAGCGGGGGAAGCTTTCTTT CASSLESAGEAFF - TRBJ1-1 TRBV7-2 -
TGTGCCAGCGTTAACGGGGGCATGAACACTGAAGCTTTCTTT CASVNGGMNTEAFF - TRBJ1-1 TRBV28 -
TGTGCCAGTAGCCGACAGAGTGCCTACGAGCAGTACTTC CASSRQSAYEQYF - TRBJ2-7 TRBV19 -
TGTGCCAGCAGCGGGGGGTTTAGCAATCAGCCCCAGCATTTT CASSGGFSNQPQHF - TRBJ1-5 TRBV5-4 -
TGCGCCAGCAGCTTGGGCCAGAATTACAATGAGCAGTTCTTC CASSLGQNYNEQFF - TRBJ2-1 TRBV5-1 -
TGTGCCAGCATCCGAACCACCGGGGAGCTGTTTTTT CASIRTTGELFF - TRBJ2-2 TRBV7-8 -